This T cell receptor beta chain was recorded in a study of human T cells and chemical hapten exposure. Whole-study context: Patch tests containing 0.01% DPC, applied to the upper back, were read at 6 days.

The study's library attached unique molecular identifiers to single cDNA molecules. MiXCR, applied by TCRdb to the RACE reads, yields one record per CDR3 protein. Of about 190,000 distinct CDR3 sequences listed, about 25% were seen once; the top ten hold 2% to 2.5%. Time point reported: patch test 3, about 24 weeks after DPC sensitization. Treatment in this sample: therapeutic diphenylcyclopropenone sensitization with weekly scalp DPC. Someone pulled total RNA out of unfractionated whole blood. The CDR3 is 15 amino acids. Germline V gene data show CDR1 as MNHEY and CDR2 as SVGAGI. Unmatched junction bases numbered 4, after V lost 3 bases and J lost 7 bases.

The sequencing used whole blood, collected in connection with sensitization to the hapten diphenylcyclopropenone (DPC). This TCR was sampled from a woman in her forties with alopecia areata. Some clones in this sample may be carry-over from other donors' samples. The chain couples TRBV6-5 to TRBJ2-2, with 11 bases lining up with TRBD1. CDR3 residues: CASSYGQGASGELFF. DNA for the CDR3: TGTGCCAGCAGTTATGGACAGGGGGCAAGCGGGGAGCTGTTTTTT.